This TCR beta chain was documented in a study of T cell responses to AZD1222 COVID-19 vaccine (TCRdb year 2021). About the study as a whole: Because spike-specific TCR depth and breadth did not differ between the two schedules, AZD1222 recipients who got a second dose at roughly 4 weeks were pooled with those who got a second dose at roughly 12 weeks. Enrollment into the trials was organized by age into subgroups of 18-55, 56-69 and 70-plus years, and those subgroups contained approximately 150, 30 and 60 TCR-sequenced participants, respectively. TCR sequencing was performed for about 250 trial participants, of whom roughly 200 were given two doses of AZD1222 and some 25 were given two doses of MenACWY control vaccine.

The time point label corresponds to: baseline before first vaccination. Samples from vaccinated people were obtained from the UK trials COV001 and COV002, which included a single-blind randomized controlled phase 2/3 trial of AZD1222 (ChAdOx1 nCoV-19) in healthy adults. Trial participant PBMC samples were collected at day 0 and day 28 after the second dose for TCRbeta chain sequencing. What the research found in general, with its limitations: Most participants were white British and females outnumbered males, and the authors suggested that clonal diversity may have been underestimated. A significant rise in spike-specific TCR breadth and depth was observed after two AZD1222 doses relative to day 0 and relative to MenACWY recipients. Conclusions about previously exposed vaccinees are limited because only six or seven AZD1222 recipients were SARS-CoV-2 seropositive at baseline. The vaccine-associated CD4 TCRs covered the entire spike protein, and the dominant responses fell in regions 160-218 and 743-854. In the small 56-69-year group, the increase in depth fell short of significance, most likely because of low power. Because no day 14 peak-response samples were available, repertoires were characterized only after the peak T cell response. Epitopes outside the regions mutated in the B.1.351 and B.1.1.7 variants were reportedly recognized by nearly half of the unique spike-specific TCRs.

This clone turned up a few times. Its antigen has not been determined. Base-call qualities are not available, and no considerably larger clone is one nucleotide away. The CDR3 regions of human TCRbeta chains were subjected to immunosequencing. Processing in the source paper ran as follows. TCRs in the repertoires were compared against a reference library of SARS-CoV-2-specific TCRs that had been generated with the MIRA antigen-specificity platform. Breadth meant the fraction of unique TCRs that were SARS-CoV-2-associated, whereas depth meant the fraction of total T cells that were SARS-CoV-2-associated. Each spike-specific TCR was assigned to its reactive spike region and to a CD4 or CD8 class using the MIRA data. Log10-transformed breadth and depth values were compared by one-way ANOVA with Sidak's multiple comparisons tests. TCRdb obtained this table from immuneACCESS and retained in-frame rearrangements with V and J assigned. These tables miss some clones; where compared with another copy, unresolved V genes account for less than half of the shortfall, and the remainder is unexplained. The DNA was the basis for D and trimming; V, J and clone size are from that table. Across this sample there are roughly 120,000 clones, with under 85% seen only once. The leading ten clones occupy over 5.5% of the sample.

The receptor's source is an adult in good health. Material: peripheral blood, obtained on day 0 of AZD1222 vaccination.

In nucleotides, the sequence is TGTGCCAGCAGCCCTGGGACTTTTGGAGGGACACCCCTCCACTTT. Translated, this is CASSPGTFGGTPLHF. The rearrangement combines TRBV7-6 with TRBJ1-6, and the D gene may be TRBD1, 5 bases matching. V loses 5 bases, J loses 11 bases, and the germline ends lie 19 bases apart. Reading from cysteine to phenylalanine, the CDR3 counts 15 amino acids. Only CDR3 DNA remains: 45 bases, in frame from the first base. Via the germline V gene, CDR1 is SGHVS and CDR2 FNYEAQ. The variable domain in full, with residues beyond the CDR3 obtained from the reference TRBV7-6 and TRBJ1-6 genes, is GAGVSQSPRYKVTKRGQDVALRCDPISGHVSLYWYRQALGQGPEFLTYFNYEAQQDKSGLPNDRFSAERPEGSISTLTIQRTEQRDSAMYRCASSPGTFGGTPLHFGNGTRLTVT.